This T cell receptor beta chain was found in a study of identical twins. Through template switching, a universal primer site was introduced, and the cDNA contained unique molecular identifiers. TCRdb analysed the 5' RACE reads with MiXCR anew, one entry per CDR3 protein. The data contain 1.5 million to 2 million distinct CDR3 sequences, under 35% of them singletons. The CDR3 contains 14 residues. Germline CDR1 and CDR2: SQVTM and ANQGSEA. V trimming: 2 bases; J trimming: 7 bases; junction bases outside the gene matches: 9. In its sample, this clonotype was seen many times. What it binds is unknown. Findings and caveats of the study: It was cross-sectional statistical analysis, not following the same donors, that the conclusions relied on.

This receptor was taken from a newborn girl in good health. Sequencing used cord blood. V gene TRBV29-1 combines with J gene TRBJ1-2, with 8 bases matching TRBD1. The DNA of the CDR3 is TGCAGCGTTGAACGGGGGACAGGCGGCTCTGGCTACACCTTC. Its protein is CSVERGTGGSGYTF. The complete variable domain, with remaining parts taken from reference TRBV29-1 and TRBJ1-2, reads SAVISQKPSRDICQRGTSLTIQCQVDSQVTMMFWYRQQPGQSLTLIATANQGSEATYESGFVIDKFPISRPNLTFSTLTVSNMSPEDSSIYLCSVERGTGGSGYTFGSGTRLTVV.